This T cell receptor (beta chain) was sequenced during a study of T cells in localized non-small cell lung cancer. This clone was seen more than once but under ten times. Antigen specificity is unknown. The repertoire was sequenced with immunoSEQ multiplex PCR; TCRdb's copy has only in-frame clones and lacks some. This sample has around 6,000 clones, with over 12% found just once. The study's findings and limits: Tumor showed lower T cell clonality than uninvolved adjacent lung, where it was highest. When the top 100 tumor clones were examined, a median about 60 of them also appeared in the adjacent lung, which was paired and uninvolved.

The CDR3 sequence is 13 residues long. Looked up from germline, CDR1 is MNHGY and CDR2 is SAAAGT. The V end was cut by 2 bases, the J end by 1 base, with 3 bases between. The specimen was normal lung tissue next to the tumor, collected before any cancer treatment. The chain has TRBV6-8 and TRBJ1-3; D not resolved. This receptor was obtained from a male donor older than 55 with stage II squamous cell lung carcinoma. The CDR3 region has the DNA TGTGCCAGCAGTTACCCATCTGGAAACACCATATATTTT. It codes for CASSYPSGNTIYF.